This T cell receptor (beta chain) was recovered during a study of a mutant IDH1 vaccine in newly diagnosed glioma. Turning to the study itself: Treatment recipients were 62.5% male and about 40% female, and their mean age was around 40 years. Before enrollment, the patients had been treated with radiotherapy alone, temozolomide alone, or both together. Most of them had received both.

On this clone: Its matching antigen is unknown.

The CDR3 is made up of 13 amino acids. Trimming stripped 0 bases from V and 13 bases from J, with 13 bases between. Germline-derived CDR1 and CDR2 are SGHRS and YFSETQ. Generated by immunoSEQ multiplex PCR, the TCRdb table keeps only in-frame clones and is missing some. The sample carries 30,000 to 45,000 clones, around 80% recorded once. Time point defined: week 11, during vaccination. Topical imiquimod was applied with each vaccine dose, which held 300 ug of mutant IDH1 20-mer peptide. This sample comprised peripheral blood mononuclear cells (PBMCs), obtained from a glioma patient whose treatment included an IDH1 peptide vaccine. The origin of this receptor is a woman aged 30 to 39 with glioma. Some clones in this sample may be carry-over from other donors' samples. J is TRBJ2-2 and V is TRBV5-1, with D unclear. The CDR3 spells CASSLAAYRLLFF. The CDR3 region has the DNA TGCGCCAGCAGCTTGGCCGCCTATCGGTTGCTGTTTTTT.